This T cell receptor (beta chain) derives from a study of blood T cell repertoires in COVID-19. TCRdb keeps only in-frame clones here, not all; method: immunoSEQ multiplex PCR. The table records more than 300,000 clones, roughly 92% of them present only once. This clone was detected once. The sample carries other DNA sequences with the same CDR3. Input material: PBMCs or T cells enriched from blood (not recorded which). The source is a woman aged 40 to 55 who had been exposed to COVID-19.

In DNA, the CDR3 is TGTGCCAGCACCAGACAGGAGATGAACACTGAAGCTTTCTTT. Translated, it gives CASTRQEMNTEAFF. This chain joins TRBV9 and TRBJ1-1; maybe TRBD1 (6 bases). CDR3 length equals 14 residues. The V and J ends lost 6 bases and 0 bases respectively, with 12 bases between them. Germline lookup yields CDR1 SGDLS and CDR2 YYNGEE.